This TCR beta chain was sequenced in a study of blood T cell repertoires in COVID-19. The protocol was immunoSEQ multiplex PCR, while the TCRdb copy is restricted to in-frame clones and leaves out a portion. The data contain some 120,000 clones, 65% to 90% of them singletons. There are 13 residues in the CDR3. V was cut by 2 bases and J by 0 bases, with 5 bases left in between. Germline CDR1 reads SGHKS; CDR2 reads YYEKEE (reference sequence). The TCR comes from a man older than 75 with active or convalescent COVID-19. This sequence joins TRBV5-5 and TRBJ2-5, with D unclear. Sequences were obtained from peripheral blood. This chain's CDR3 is CASSFPYQETQYF. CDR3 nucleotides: TGTGCCAGCAGCTTTCCATACCAAGAGACCCAGTACTTC.